The entry below gives a single T cell receptor (beta chain) sequence along with its context. Its antigen is not known. The data belong to a study of STAT3 mutations in large granular lymphocyte leukemia. General study results and limits: Some patients had persisting codominant clonotypes that could mask small clones. TCR clonotype switching after therapy occurred in about 30% of the 18 patients. In several patients, dominant TCR clone burden exceeded STAT3 mutant burden, suggesting STAT3 mutation arose secondarily. In T-cell large granular lymphocyte leukemia, about half of patients showed multiple immunodominant subclonotypes.

About 40,773 productive templates were obtained per sample on average. Some clones are missing from TCRdb's copy, which holds only in-frame ones; the method was immunoSEQ multiplex PCR. The table shows 2,300 or so clones, with 49% occurring only once. The clonotype was recovered from a man aged 55 to 70 with T-cell large granular lymphocyte leukemia. Some clones in this sample may be carry-over from other donors' samples. The source material was peripheral blood mononuclear cells.

The CDR3 loop is CASSPPGGPYEQYF. DNA for the CDR3: TGTGCCAGCTCACCACCGGGGGGTCCATACGAGCAGTACTTC. The genes are TRBV18 and TRBJ2-7; D might be TRBD2 (6 bases). Germline loops: CDR1 KGHSH, CDR2 LQKENI. The CDR3 contains 14 residues. The V end lost 0 bases, the J end lost 4 bases, and 10 bases lay between the germline ends.